This TCR beta chain was retrieved from a study of CD8+ T cells in alopecia areata. Study-wide results and caveats: For patients receiving tofacitinib, scalp clonality and expanded CD8+ clones among the top 100 significantly decreased.

This sample's treatment: oral pan-JAK inhibitor, 5-10 mg twice daily. Germline CDR1 GTSNPN, CDR2 SVGIG (reference sequence). This CDR3 contains 11 residues. V was cut by 2 bases and J by 5 bases, with 4 bases left in between. Details on this clone: Its cognate antigen is unknown.

Sequencing templates came from extracted RNA that was reverse transcribed into cDNA. Measured with immunoSEQ multiplex PCR; TCRdb has only the in-frame clones, and not every one. The data show 150,000 to 200,000 clones, around 60% seen once. The receptor's source is a human donor with alopecia areata. The gene calls are TRBV30 and TRBJ2-1; D remains ambiguous. This sample comprised CD8+ T cells sorted from blood, obtained at week 24, from a patient treated with tofacitinib. The CDR3 sequence is CAWSTDNEQFF. CDR3 in DNA: TGTGCCTGGAGTACAGACAATGAGCAGTTCTTC.